This T cell receptor (beta chain) was profiled in a study of identical twins. This clonotype was picked up a small number of times. Germline CDR1 and CDR2: DFQATT and SNEGSKA (reference sequence). The CDR3 loop spans 14 amino acids. V lost 3 bases, J lost 3 bases, and 3 bases stayed unmatched. MiXCR, run by TCRdb on the 5' RACE reads, gives a single entry per CDR3 protein. This table has a few hundred thousand distinct CDR3 sequences, roughly 26% appearing once. These same records also appear under a second study, on T cells expressing NK-cell markers.

The V call is TRBV20-1, the J call TRBJ2-1; TRBD1 matches at 9 bases. The specimen was CD4+ T cells sorted from blood. The sequence came from a woman aged 18 to 35 in good health. In DNA, the CDR3 is TGCAGTGCTAGGGGGGGACAGGGCTACAATGAGCAGTTCTTC. Translating it yields CSARGGQGYNEQFF.